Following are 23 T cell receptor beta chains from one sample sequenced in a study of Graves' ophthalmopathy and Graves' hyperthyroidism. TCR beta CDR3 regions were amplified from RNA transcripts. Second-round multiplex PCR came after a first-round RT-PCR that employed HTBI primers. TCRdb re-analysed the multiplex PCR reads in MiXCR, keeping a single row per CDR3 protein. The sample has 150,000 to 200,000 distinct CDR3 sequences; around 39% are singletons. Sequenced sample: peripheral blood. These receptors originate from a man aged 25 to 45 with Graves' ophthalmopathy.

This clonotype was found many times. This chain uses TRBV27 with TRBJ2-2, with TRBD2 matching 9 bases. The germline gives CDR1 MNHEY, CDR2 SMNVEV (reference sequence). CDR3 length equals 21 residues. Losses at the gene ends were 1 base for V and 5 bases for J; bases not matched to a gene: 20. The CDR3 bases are TGTGCCAGCAGTTTATATATGAACAGGGCTAGCGGGAAAGTAAAGACCGGGGAGCTGTTTTTT. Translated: CASSLYMNRASGKVKTGELFF.

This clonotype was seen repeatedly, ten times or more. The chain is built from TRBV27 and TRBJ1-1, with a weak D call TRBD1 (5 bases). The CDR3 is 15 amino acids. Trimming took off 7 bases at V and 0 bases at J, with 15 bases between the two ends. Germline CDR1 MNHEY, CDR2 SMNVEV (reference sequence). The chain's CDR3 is CASKVRAQLNTEAFF. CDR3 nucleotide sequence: TGTGCCAGCAAGGTCAGGGCTCAGCTGAACACTGAAGCTTTCTTT.

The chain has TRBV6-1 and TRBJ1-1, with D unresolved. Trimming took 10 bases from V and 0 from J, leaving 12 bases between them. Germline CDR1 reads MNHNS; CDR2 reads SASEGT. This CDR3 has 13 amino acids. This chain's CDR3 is CATRRRMNTEAFF. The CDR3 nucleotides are TGTGCCACGAGACGGAGAATGAACACTGAAGCTTTCTTT.

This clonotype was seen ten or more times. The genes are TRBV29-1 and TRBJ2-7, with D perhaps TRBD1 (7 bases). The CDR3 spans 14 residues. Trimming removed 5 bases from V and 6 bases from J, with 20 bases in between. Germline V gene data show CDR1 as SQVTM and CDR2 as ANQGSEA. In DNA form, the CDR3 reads TGCAGCGTTTCTCGCCTCGGGCAGGGGGGCGAGCAGTACTTC. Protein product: CSVSRLGQGGEQYF.

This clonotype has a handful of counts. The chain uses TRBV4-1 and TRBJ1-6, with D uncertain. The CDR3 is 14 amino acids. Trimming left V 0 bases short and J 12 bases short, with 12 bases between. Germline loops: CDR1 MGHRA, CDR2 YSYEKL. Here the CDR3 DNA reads TGCGCCAGCAGCCAAGATCGTGGGTTTTTACCCCTCCACTTT. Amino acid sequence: CASSQDRGFLPLHF.

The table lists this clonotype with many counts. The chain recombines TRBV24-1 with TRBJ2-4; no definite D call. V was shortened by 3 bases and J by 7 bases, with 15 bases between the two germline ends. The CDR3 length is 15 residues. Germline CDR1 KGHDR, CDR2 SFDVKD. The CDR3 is CATSDPSENGNIQYF. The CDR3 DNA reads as TGTGCCACCAGTGATCCGTCTGAAAACGGGAACATTCAGTACTTC.

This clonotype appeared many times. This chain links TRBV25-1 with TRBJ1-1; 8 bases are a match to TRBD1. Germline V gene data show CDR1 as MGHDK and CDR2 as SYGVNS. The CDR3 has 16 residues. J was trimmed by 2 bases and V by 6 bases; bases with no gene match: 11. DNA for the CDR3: TGTGCCAGCAGCTCACGACAGGGGTCCCTAAACACTGAAGCTTTCTTT. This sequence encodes CASSSRQGSLNTEAFF.

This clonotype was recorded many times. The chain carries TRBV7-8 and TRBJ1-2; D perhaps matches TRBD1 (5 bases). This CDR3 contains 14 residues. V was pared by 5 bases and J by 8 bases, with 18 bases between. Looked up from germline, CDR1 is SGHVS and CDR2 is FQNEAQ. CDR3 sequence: CASSAKDRIGGYTF. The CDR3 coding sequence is TGTGCCAGCAGCGCTAAAGACAGAATAGGAGGCTACACCTTC. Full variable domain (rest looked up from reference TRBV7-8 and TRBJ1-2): GAGVSQSPRYKVAKRGQDVALRCDPISGHVSLFWYQQALGQGPEFLTYFQNEAQLDKSGLPSDRFFAERPEGSVSTLKIQRTQQEDSAVYLCASSAKDRIGGYTFGSGTRLTVV.

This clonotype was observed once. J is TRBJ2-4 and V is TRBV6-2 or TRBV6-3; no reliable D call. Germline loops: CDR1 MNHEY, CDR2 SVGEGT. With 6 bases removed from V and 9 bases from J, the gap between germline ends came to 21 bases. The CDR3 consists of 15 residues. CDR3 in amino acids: CASSPPSLGYGIQYF. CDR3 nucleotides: TGTGCCAGCAGCCCTCCATCGCTAGGATACGGCATTCAGTACTTC.

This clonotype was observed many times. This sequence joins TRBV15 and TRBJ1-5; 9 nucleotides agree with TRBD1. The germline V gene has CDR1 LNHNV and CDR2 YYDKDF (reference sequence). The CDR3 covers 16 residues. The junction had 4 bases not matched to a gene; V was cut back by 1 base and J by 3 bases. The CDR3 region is CATSRGDRDLNQPQHF. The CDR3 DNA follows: TGTGCCACCAGCAGAGGGGACAGGGACCTCAATCAGCCCCAGCATTTT. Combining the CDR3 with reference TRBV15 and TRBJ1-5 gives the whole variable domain DAMVIQNPRYQVTQFGKPVTLSCSQTLNHNVMYWYQQKSSQAPKLLFHYYDKDFNNEADTPDNFQSRRPNTSFCFLDIRSPGLGDTAMYLCATSRGDRDLNQPQHFGDGTRLSIL.

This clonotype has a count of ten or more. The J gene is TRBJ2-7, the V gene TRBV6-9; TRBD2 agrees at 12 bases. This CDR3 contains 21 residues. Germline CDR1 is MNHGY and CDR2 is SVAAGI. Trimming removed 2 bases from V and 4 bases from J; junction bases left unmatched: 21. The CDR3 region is CASSYRTSGKDERSSVYEQYF. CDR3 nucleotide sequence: TGTGCCAGCAGTTATAGGACTAGCGGGAAAGACGAAAGGAGCTCCGTTTACGAGCAGTACTTC.

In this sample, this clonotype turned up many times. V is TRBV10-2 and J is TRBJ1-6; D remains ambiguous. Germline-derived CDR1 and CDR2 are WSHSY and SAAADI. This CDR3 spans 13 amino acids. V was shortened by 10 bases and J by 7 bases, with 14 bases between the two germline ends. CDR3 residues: CATDLSGNSPLHF. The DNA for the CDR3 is TGCGCCACCGACCTGTCCGGGAATTCACCCCTCCACTTT.

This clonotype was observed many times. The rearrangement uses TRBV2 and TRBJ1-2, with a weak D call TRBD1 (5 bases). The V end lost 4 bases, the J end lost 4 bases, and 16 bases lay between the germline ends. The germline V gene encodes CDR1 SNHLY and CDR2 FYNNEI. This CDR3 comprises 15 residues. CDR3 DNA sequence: TGTGCCAGCAGTGTATCTGGGACTACATCCTATGGCTACACCTTC. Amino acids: CASSVSGTTSYGYTF.

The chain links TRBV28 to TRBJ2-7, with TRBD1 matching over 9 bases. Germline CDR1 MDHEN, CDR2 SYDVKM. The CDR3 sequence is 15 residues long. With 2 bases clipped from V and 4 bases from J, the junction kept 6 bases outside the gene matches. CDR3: CASSLAPDRGYEQYF. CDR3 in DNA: TGTGCCAGCAGTTTAGCCCCCGACAGGGGGTACGAGCAGTACTTC.

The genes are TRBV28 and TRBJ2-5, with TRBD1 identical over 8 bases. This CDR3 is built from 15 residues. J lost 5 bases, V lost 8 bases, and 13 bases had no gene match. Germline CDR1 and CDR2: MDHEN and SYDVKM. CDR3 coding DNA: TGTGCCAGCGAAAAAAGGGACAGGATGGTGGAGACCCAGTACTTC. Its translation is CASEKRDRMVETQYF. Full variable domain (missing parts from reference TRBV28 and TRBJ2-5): DVKVTQSSRYLVKRTGEKVFLECVQDMDHENMFWYRQDPGLGLRLIYFSYDVKMKEKGDIPEGYSVSREKKERFSLILESASTNQTSMYLCASEKRDRMVETQYFGPGTRLLVL.

The CDR3 region is CSVVAALYTEAFF. Here the CDR3 DNA reads TGCAGCGTTGTTGCCGCGCTTTACACTGAAGCTTTCTTT. The rearrangement links TRBV29-1 to TRBJ1-1; no firm D call. The V and J ends lost 4 bases and 3 bases respectively, with 12 bases between them. In germline, CDR1 is SQVTM, CDR2 ANQGSEA. The length of the CDR3 is 13 residues.

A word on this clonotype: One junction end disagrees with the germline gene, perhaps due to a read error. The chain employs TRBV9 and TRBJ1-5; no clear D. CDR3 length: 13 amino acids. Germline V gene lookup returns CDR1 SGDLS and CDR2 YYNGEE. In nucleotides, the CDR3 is TGTGCCAGTAGCGTAGACCCGAGCCAGCCCCAGCATTTT. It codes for CASSVDPSQPQHF.

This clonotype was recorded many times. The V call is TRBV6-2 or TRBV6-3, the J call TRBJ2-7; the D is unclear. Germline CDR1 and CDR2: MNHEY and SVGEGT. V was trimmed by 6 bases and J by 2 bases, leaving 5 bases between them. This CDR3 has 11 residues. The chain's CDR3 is CASSLTYEQYF. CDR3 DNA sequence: TGTGCCAGCAGCCTAACCTACGAGCAGTACTTC.

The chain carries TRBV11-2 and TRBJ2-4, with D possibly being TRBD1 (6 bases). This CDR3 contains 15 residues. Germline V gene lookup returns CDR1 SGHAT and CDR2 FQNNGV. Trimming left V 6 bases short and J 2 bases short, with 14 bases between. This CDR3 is CASRRLRDTKNIQYF. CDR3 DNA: TGTGCCAGCAGACGGCTCCGGGACACCAAAAACATTCAGTACTTC.

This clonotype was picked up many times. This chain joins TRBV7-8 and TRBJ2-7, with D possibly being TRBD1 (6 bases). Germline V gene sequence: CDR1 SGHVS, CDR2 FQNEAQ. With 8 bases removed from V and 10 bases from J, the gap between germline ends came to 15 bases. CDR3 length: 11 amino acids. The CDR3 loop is CASGGQFIQYF. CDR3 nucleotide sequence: TGTGCCAGCGGGGGACAATTTATCCAGTACTTC.

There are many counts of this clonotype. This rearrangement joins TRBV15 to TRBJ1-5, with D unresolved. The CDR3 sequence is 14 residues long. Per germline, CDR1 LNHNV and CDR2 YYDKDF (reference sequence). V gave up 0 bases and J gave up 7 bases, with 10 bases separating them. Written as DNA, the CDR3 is TGTGCCACCAGCAGAGATCGGTTGAGCCAGCCCCAGCATTTT. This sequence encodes CATSRDRLSQPQHF.

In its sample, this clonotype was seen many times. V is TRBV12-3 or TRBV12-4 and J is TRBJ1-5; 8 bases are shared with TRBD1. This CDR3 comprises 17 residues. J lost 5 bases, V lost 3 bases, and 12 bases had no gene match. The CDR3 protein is CASSFRQGSLKHQPQHF. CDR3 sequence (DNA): TGTGCCAGCAGTTTCCGACAGGGGTCCTTAAAACATCAGCCCCAGCATTTT.

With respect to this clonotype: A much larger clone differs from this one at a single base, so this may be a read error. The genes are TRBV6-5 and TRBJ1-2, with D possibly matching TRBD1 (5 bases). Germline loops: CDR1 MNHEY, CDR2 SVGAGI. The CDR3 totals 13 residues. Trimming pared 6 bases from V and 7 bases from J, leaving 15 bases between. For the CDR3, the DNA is TGTGCCAGCAGCTACCTTGGGACGGGTGGCTACACCTTC. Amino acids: CASSYLGTGGYTF.